Listed here are 15 T cell receptor beta chains from one sample, sequenced in a study of cytotoxic CD8 clonotypes in ibrutinib-treated CLL. Generated by immunoSEQ multiplex PCR, the TCRdb table keeps only in-frame clones and is missing some. The sample carries about 200,000 clones, 55% to 85% recorded once. Sequenced material: PBMCs, taken after 24 months of ibrutinib treatment. The receptors were sampled from a human donor with chronic lymphocytic leukemia.

The DNA of the CDR3 is TGTGCCAGTAGTCTGGGACTAGCGGGCAATGAGCAGTTCTTC. Protein sequence: CASSLGLAGNEQFF. The chain couples TRBV19 to TRBJ2-1; TRBD2 aligns across 12 bases. Germline lookup yields CDR1 LNHDA and CDR2 SQIVND (reference sequence). V lost 5 bases, J lost 6 bases, and 2 bases stayed unmatched. The CDR3 is 14 amino acids.

The genes are TRBV27 and TRBJ2-7; 9 bases are a match to TRBD1. The CDR3 is 18 amino acids. V shed 3 bases and J 2 bases; nucleotides not matched to a gene: 14. CDR1 and CDR2 from the germline V gene are MNHEY and SMNVEV (reference sequence). The CDR3 protein is CASSFYRGRMQAAYEQYF. CDR3 in DNA: TGTGCCAGCAGTTTTTACAGGGGGCGAATGCAAGCCGCCTACGAGCAGTACTTC.

The rearrangement links TRBV30 to TRBJ2-1, with 10 nucleotides matching TRBD2. There are 14 residues in the CDR3. From germline, CDR1 is GTSNPN and CDR2 SVGIG (reference sequence). With V trimmed by 3 bases and J by 6 bases, 5 bases remained unmatched. DNA of the CDR3: TGTGCCTGGAGCAGGACTAGCGGCCTCAATGAGCAGTTCTTC. Protein: CAWSRTSGLNEQFF.

This clone was counted only a few times. The chain carries TRBV19 and TRBJ2-1; 12 bases match TRBD1. The germline gives CDR1 LNHDA, CDR2 SQIVND (reference sequence). V dropped 2 bases and J dropped 8; count of bases not matched to a gene: 7. The CDR3 contains 16 residues. The CDR3 nucleotides are TGTGCCAGTAGTATAATAGGGACAGGGGGCTCTGATGAGCAGTTCTTC. Translated: CASSIIGTGGSDEQFF. Variable domain in full (rest from reference TRBV19 and TRBJ2-1): DGGITQSPKYLFRKEGQNVTLSCEQNLNHDAMYWYRQDPGQGLRLIYYSQIVNDFQKGDIAEGYSVSREKKESFPLTVTSAQKNPTAFYLCASSIIGTGGSDEQFFGPGTRLTVL.

The chain employs TRBV10-3 and TRBJ2-3; D might be TRBD2 (6 bases). From germline, CDR1 is ENHRY and CDR2 SYGVKD. The CDR3 runs 15 residues. Trimming took 3 bases from V and 0 from J, leaving 10 bases between them. Here the CDR3 reads CAISDWRESTDTQYF. CDR3 bases: TGTGCCATCAGTGACTGGCGGGAAAGCACAGATACGCAGTATTTT.

The chain joins TRBV30 to TRBJ2-3; D uncertain. In germline, CDR1 is GTSNPN, CDR2 SVGIG (reference sequence). This CDR3 contains 13 residues. Trimming pared 5 bases from V and 2 bases from J, leaving 11 bases between. For the CDR3, the DNA is TGTGCCTGGGCCCGAACGAACACAGATACGCAGTATTTT. It yields the protein CAWARTNTDTQYF.

This clone occurred a few times. The chain uses TRBV18 and TRBJ1-1; D remains ambiguous. This CDR3 is built from 12 residues. The V gene's germline CDR1 is KGHSH and CDR2 LQKENI. V lost 3 bases and J 10 bases, leaving 12 bases between the germline ends. CDR3 nucleotide sequence: TGTGCCAGCTCACCCTCGACGGACGGAGCTTTCTTT. This translates into CASSPSTDGAFF.

V usage is TRBV10-3 and J usage is TRBJ1-1, with 7 nucleotides matching TRBD1. Trimming removed 3 bases from V and 0 bases from J; junction bases left unmatched: 7. Germline CDR1 reads ENHRY; CDR2 reads SYGVKD. The CDR3 extends over 16 amino acids. In DNA form, the CDR3 reads TGTGCCATCAGTGAAGGGTACAGGGGCCTGAACACTGAAGCTTTCTTT. Its translation is CAISEGYRGLNTEAFF.

The genes are TRBV28 and TRBJ2-1; D may be TRBD1 (6 bases). V lost 6 bases, J lost 0 bases, and 18 bases lay in between. Germline CDR1 MDHEN, CDR2 SYDVKM. CDR3 length equals 17 residues. The CDR3 DNA reads as TGTGCCAGCAGGGAGGACAGATCGAGCCCCTCCTACAATGAGCAGTTCTTC. This translates into CASREDRSSPSYNEQFF.

This clone was picked up one time. This rearrangement joins TRBV5-4 to TRBJ2-7, with 14 positions matching TRBD2. The J segment lost 8 bases and the V segment lost 1 base, leaving 8 bases of the junction unmatched. Germline CDR1 reads SGHNT; CDR2 reads YYREEE (reference sequence). This CDR3 spans 16 amino acids. Here the CDR3 DNA reads TGTGCCAGCAGCTTGCCTGGGACTAGCGGGAGTCGGAAGCAGTACTTC. This sequence encodes CASSLPGTSGSRKQYF.

The chain combines TRBV11-2 with TRBJ1-3, with TRBD1 matching 10 bases. Germline CDR1 and CDR2: SGHAT and FQNNGV. V shed 3 bases, J shed 0 bases, and the junction held 2 bases outside the gene matches. The CDR3 sequence is 16 residues long. The DNA of the CDR3 is TGTGCCAGCAGCTTCCGACAGGGGGCCTCTGGAAACACCATATATTTT. Protein product: CASSFRQGASGNTIYF.

The table lists this clone with a few counts. The V call is TRBV6-1, the J call TRBJ2-5; D is ambiguous. Trimming cost V 2 bases and J 2 bases, with 9 bases left between them. The CDR3 is 14 residues long. Germline CDR1 reads MNHNS; CDR2 reads SASEGT. Written as DNA, the CDR3 is TGTGCCAGCAGTGAACTCACCGCGCAAGAGACCCAGTACTTC. Translating gives CASSELTAQETQYF.

This chain connects TRBV13 to TRBJ2-5; D is uncertain. The ends were cut back, 0 bases at V and 2 bases at J, with 7 bases in the middle. The CDR3 sequence is 14 residues long. Germline lookup yields CDR1 PRHDT and CDR2 FYEKMQ (reference sequence). CDR3: CASSLGRTQETQYF. The DNA for the CDR3 is TGTGCCAGCAGCTTAGGCAGGACGCAAGAGACCCAGTACTTC.

CDR3 in amino acids: CAISDKTGSGNTIYF. The CDR3 DNA sequence: TGTGCCATCAGTGATAAGACCGGCTCTGGAAACACCATATATTTT. This chain uses TRBV10-3 with TRBJ1-3; D call uncertain. V was trimmed by 3 bases and J by 0 bases, leaving 9 bases between them. The CDR3 length is 15 residues. Germline V gene sequence: CDR1 ENHRY, CDR2 SYGVKD.

The chain carries TRBV5-6 and TRBJ2-5, with D unresolved. Germline CDR1 is SGHDT and CDR2 is YYEEEE. V dropped 4 bases and J dropped 2 bases, with 12 bases sitting between them. The CDR3 is made up of 14 amino acids. CDR3 DNA sequence: TGTGCCAGCAGCCCTGGTTTGGGTCAAGAGACCCAGTACTTC. Amino acids: CASSPGLGQETQYF. The variable domain in full, with the rest retrieved from reference TRBV5-6 and TRBJ2-5, is DAGVTQSPTHLIKTRGQQVTLRCSPKSGHDTVSWYQQALGQGPQFIFQYYEEEERQRGNFPDRFSGHQFPNYSSELNVNALLLGDSALYLCASSPGLGQETQYFGPGTRLLVL.